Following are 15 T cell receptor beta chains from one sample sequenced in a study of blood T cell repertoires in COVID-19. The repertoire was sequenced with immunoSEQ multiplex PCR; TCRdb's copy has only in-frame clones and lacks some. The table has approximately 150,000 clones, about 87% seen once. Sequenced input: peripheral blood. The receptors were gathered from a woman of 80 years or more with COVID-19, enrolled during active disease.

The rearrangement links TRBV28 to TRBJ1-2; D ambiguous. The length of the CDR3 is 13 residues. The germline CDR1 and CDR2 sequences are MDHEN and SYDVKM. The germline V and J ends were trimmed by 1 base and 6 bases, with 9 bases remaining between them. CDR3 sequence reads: CASSLLSGNGYTF. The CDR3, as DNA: TGTGCCAGCAGTTTATTATCGGGGAATGGCTACACCTTC.

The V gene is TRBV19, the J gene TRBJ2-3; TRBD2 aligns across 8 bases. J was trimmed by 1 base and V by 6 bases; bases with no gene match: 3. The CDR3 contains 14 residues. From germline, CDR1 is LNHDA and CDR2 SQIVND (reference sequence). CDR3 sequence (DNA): TGTGCCAGTAGCGACGGGGGGGGCACAGATACGCAGTATTTT. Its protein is CASSDGGGTDTQYF.

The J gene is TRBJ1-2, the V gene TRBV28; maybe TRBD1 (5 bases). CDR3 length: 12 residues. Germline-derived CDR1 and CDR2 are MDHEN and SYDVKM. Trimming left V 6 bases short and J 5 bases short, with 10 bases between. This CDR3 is CASSPGAYGYTF. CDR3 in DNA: TGTGCCAGCAGCCCTGGGGCTTATGGCTACACCTTC.

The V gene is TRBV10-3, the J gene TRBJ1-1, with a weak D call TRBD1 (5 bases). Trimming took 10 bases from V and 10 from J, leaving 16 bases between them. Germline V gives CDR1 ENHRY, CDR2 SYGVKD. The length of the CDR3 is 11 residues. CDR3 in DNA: TGTGCCACTCGGGACTCCCCAGGAGCTTTCTTT. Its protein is CATRDSPGAFF.

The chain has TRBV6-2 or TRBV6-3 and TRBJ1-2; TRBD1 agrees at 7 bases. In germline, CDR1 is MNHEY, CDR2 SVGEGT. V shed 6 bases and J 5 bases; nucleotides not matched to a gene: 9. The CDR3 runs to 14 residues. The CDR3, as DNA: TGTGCCAGCAGCTCCGGGACAGTAATTTATGGCTACACCTTC. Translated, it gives CASSSGTVIYGYTF.

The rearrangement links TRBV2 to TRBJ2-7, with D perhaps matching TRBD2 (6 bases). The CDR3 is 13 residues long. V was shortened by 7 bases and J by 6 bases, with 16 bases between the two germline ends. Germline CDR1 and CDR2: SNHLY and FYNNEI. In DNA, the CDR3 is TGTGCCAGCAATGGAGGGTGGGACGGCGAGCAGTACTTC. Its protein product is CASNGGWDGEQYF.

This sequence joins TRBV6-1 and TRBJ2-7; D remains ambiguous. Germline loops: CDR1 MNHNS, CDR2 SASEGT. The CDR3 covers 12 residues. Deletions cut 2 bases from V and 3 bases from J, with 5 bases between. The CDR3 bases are TGTGCCAGCAGTGAAATCCTCTACGAGCAGTACTTC. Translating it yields CASSEILYEQYF.

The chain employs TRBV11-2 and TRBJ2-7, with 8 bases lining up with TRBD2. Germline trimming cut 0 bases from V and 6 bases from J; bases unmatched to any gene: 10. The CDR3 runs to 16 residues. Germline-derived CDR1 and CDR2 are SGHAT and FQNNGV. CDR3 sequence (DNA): TGTGCCAGCAGCTTAGACACTTCGGGACTAGGCGGCGAGCAGTACTTC. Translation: CASSLDTSGLGGEQYF.

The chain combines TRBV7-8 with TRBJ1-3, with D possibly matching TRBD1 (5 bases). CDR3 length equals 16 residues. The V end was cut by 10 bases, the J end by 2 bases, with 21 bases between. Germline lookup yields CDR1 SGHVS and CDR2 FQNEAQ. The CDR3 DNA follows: TGTGCCACCCTTAAAACAGCGACAGCCGCTGGAAACACCATATATTTT. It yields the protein CATLKTATAAGNTIYF.

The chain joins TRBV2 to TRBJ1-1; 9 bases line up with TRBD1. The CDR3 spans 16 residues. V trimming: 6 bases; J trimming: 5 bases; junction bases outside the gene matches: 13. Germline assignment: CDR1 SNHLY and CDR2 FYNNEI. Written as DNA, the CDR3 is TGTGCCAGCAGCGCAGGAAATACAGGGGGCAGAACTGAAGCTTTCTTT. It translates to CASSAGNTGGRTEAFF.

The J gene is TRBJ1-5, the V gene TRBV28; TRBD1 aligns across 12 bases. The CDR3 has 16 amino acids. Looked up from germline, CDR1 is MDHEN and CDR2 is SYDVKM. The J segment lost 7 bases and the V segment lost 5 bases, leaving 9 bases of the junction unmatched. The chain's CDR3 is CASSPPGQGALQPQHF. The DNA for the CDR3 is TGTGCCAGCAGTCCCCCGGGACAGGGGGCTCTCCAGCCCCAGCATTTT.

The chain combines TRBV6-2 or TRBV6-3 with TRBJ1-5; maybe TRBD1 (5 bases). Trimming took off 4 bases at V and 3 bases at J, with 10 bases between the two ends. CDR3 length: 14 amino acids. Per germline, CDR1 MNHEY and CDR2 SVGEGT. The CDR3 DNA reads TGTGCCAGCAGTTTACAGGAGTACAATCAGCCCCAGCATTTT. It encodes CASSLQEYNQPQHF.

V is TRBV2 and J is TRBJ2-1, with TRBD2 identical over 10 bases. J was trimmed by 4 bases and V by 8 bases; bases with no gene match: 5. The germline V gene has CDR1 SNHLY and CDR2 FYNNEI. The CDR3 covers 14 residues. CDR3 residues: CASAELAGYNEQFF. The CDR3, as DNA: TGTGCCAGCGCTGAACTAGCGGGGTACAATGAGCAGTTCTTC.

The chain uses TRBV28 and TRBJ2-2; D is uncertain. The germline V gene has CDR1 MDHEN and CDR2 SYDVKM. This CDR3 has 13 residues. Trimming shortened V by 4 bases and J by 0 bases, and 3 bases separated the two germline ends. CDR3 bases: TGTGCCAGCAGTTACTCGAACACCGGGGAGCTGTTTTTT. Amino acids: CASSYSNTGELFF.

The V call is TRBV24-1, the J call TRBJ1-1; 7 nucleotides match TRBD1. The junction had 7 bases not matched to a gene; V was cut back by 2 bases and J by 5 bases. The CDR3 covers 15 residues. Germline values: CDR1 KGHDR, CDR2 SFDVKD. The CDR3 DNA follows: TGTGCCACCAGTGATTCGCGGGACAGAGGGACTGAAGCTTTCTTT. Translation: CATSDSRDRGTEAFF.